Presented here are 29 T cell receptor beta chains from one specimen sequenced in a study of blood T cell repertoires in COVID-19. Measured with immunoSEQ multiplex PCR; TCRdb has only the in-frame clones, and not every one. Here the sample spans 80,000 or so clones, roughly 86% being singletons. Sequenced sample: peripheral blood. The receptors derive from a man between 60 and 75 years old with acute or convalescent COVID-19.

The V gene is TRBV6-4, the J gene TRBJ2-3, with D tentatively TRBD2 (6 bases). V was shortened by 4 bases and J by 5 bases, with 13 bases between the two germline ends. Germline V gene lookup returns CDR1 MRHNA and CDR2 SNTAGT. This CDR3 is 14 amino acids long. The CDR3 nucleotides read TGTGCCAGCAGTGCAACAGCCGGGGGAGATACGCAGTATTTT. Encoded protein: CASSATAGGDTQYF.

In this sample, this clone turned up a few times. V is TRBV28 and J is TRBJ2-1, with TRBD2 matching 8 bases. This CDR3 has 15 residues. V trimming: 6 bases; J trimming: 6 bases; junction bases outside the gene matches: 10. Germline V gene sequence: CDR1 MDHEN, CDR2 SYDVKM. The CDR3 region has the DNA TGTGCCAGCAGGTCCCCGGGACTAGGAATCAATGAGCAGTTCTTC. It encodes CASRSPGLGINEQFF.

The rearrangement joins TRBV11-2 to TRBJ2-3; TRBD1 is a possible D gene (6 bases). The CDR3 extends over 15 amino acids. Germline CDR1 is SGHAT and CDR2 is FQNNGV. Trimming stripped 1 base from V and 2 bases from J, with 10 bases between. The CDR3 region has the DNA TGTGCCAGCAGCTTAGGGGCAGGGGCCACAGATACGCAGTATTTT. It codes for CASSLGAGATDTQYF. Looking up the rest from reference TRBV11-2 and TRBJ2-3 gives the full variable domain: EAGVAQSPRYKIIEKRQSVAFWCNPISGHATLYWYQQILGQGPKLLIQFQNNGVVDDSQLPKDRFSAERLKGVDSTLKIQPAKLEDSAVYLCASSLGAGATDTQYFGPGTRLTVL.

The genes are TRBV7-2 and TRBJ1-2, with 10 nucleotides matching TRBD1. CDR1 is SGHTA and CDR2 is FQGNSA in the germline V gene. There are 14 residues in the CDR3. Trimming cost V 1 base and J 8 bases; bases outside gene matches: 4. CDR3: CASSLGQGAGGYTF. CDR3 nucleotides: TGTGCCAGCAGCTTAGGACAGGGGGCGGGAGGCTACACCTTC.

This clone was recorded once. The V and J genes are TRBV28 and TRBJ2-3; D is undetermined. The CDR3 is made up of 17 amino acids. CDR1 and CDR2 (germline): MDHEN, SYDVKM. The V end lost 4 bases, the J end lost 5 bases, and 22 bases lay between the germline ends. This CDR3 is CASSSRVAPTLRDTQYF. CDR3 coding DNA: TGTGCCAGCAGTTCCCGAGTAGCACCTACCTTAAGAGATACGCAGTATTTT.

The chain uses TRBV5-5 and TRBJ1-2; no reliable D call. The germline gives CDR1 SGHKS, CDR2 YYEKEE (reference sequence). CDR3 length: 15 residues. Trimming cost V 0 bases and J 5 bases, with 14 bases left between them. The CDR3 spells CASSLALEGRYGYTF. The CDR3, as DNA: TGTGCCAGCAGCTTGGCCCTGGAAGGGAGGTATGGCTACACCTTC.

This clone was seen a handful of times. The V gene is TRBV5-1, the J gene TRBJ2-5, with D possibly matching TRBD2 (6 bases). Germline loops: CDR1 SGHRS, CDR2 YFSETQ. The CDR3 covers 14 residues. V lost 0 bases, J lost 3 bases, and 9 bases lay in between. This chain's CDR3 is CASSLDTGEETQYF. For the CDR3, the DNA is TGCGCCAGCAGCTTGGATACGGGAGAAGAGACCCAGTACTTC.

The chain couples TRBV9 to TRBJ2-7; D is possibly TRBD2 (6 bases). The V gene's germline CDR1 is SGDLS and CDR2 YYNGEE. V lost 0 bases and J lost 5, with 21 bases in between. This CDR3 region has 17 residues. The chain's CDR3 is CASSVAGGWTPGNEQYF. CDR3 DNA sequence: TGTGCCAGCAGCGTAGCAGGAGGGTGGACCCCAGGGAACGAGCAGTACTTC.

This clone is judged medium-sized. The gene calls are TRBV28 and TRBJ2-1, with 9 bases that match TRBD1. This CDR3 is 13 amino acids long. V lost 11 bases, J lost 3 bases, and 5 bases stayed unmatched. Germline loops: CDR1 MDHEN, CDR2 SYDVKM. The CDR3 protein is CAATGGGYNEQFF. The DNA for the CDR3 is TGTGCCGCCACAGGGGGCGGCTACAATGAGCAGTTCTTC.

Remarks on this clone: The same CDR3 is also encoded by other DNA sequences in this sample. The rearrangement links TRBV5-1 to TRBJ2-7; D may be TRBD2 (5 bases). CDR3 length equals 14 residues. V gave up 4 bases and J gave up 0 bases, with 11 bases separating them. CDR1 is SGHRS, CDR2 YFSETQ, per germline. In nucleotides, the CDR3 is TGCGCCAGCAGCCCGACGGGAACCTCCTACGAGCAGTACTTC. Encoded protein: CASSPTGTSYEQYF.

The rearrangement joins TRBV4-2 to TRBJ2-1; TRBD2 is a possible D gene (6 bases). Germline V gene sequence: CDR1 LGHNA, CDR2 YNFKEQ. V lost 1 base to trimming and J lost 3 bases, with 10 bases between them. The CDR3 has 15 residues. CDR3 nucleotides: TGTGCCAGCAGCCAAGTGGCTAGCGACTACAATGAGCAGTTCTTC. Encoded protein: CASSQVASDYNEQFF.

J is TRBJ1-1 and V is TRBV6-2 or TRBV6-3; TRBD1 matches at 10 bases. The CDR3 is 16 residues long. Germline V gives CDR1 MNHEY, CDR2 SVGEGT. V gave up 1 base and J gave up 8 bases; unmatched junction bases: 10. The CDR3 reads CASSYWSGTGDGEAFF. CDR3 DNA sequence: TGTGCCAGCAGTTACTGGTCGGGGACAGGGGATGGAGAAGCTTTCTTT.

This chain connects TRBV7-3 to TRBJ2-5; 8 bases are a match to TRBD2. V lost 5 bases to trimming and J lost 3 bases; unmatched junction nucleotides: 2. The CDR3 covers 13 residues. Germline-derived CDR1 and CDR2 are SGHTA and FQGTGA. CDR3 sequence reads: CASSTGGEETQYF. The CDR3 DNA follows: TGTGCCAGCAGCACCGGGGGGGAAGAGACCCAGTACTTC. The entire variable domain, with the rest obtained from reference TRBV7-3 and TRBJ2-5, is as follows: GAGVSQTPSNKVTEKGKYVELRCDPISGHTALYWYRQSLGQGPEFLIYFQGTGAADDSGLPNDRFFAVRPEGSVSTLKIQRTERGDSAVYLCASSTGGEETQYFGPGTRLLVL.

The gene calls are TRBV6-6 and TRBJ1-5, with 8 bases identical to TRBD1. Germline values: CDR1 MNHNY, CDR2 SVGAGI (reference sequence). The CDR3 consists of 15 residues. With 2 bases clipped from V and 3 bases from J, the junction kept 3 bases outside the gene matches. CDR3 amino acids: CASSYRTGNNQPQHF. In DNA, the CDR3 is TGTGCCAGCAGTTACCGGACAGGGAACAATCAGCCCCAGCATTTT.

The chain links TRBV6-5 to TRBJ1-2, with D uncertain. The CDR3 runs to 15 residues. Germline CDR1 is MNHEY and CDR2 is SVGAGI. V shed 0 bases and J shed 1 base, with 9 bases lying between them. CDR3 sequence reads: CASSYSVQNNYGYTF. The CDR3 nucleotides are TGTGCCAGCAGTTACTCGGTACAGAATAACTATGGCTACACCTTC.

The chain joins TRBV7-2 to TRBJ2-1; TRBD2 matches at 13 bases. Germline CDR1 is SGHTA and CDR2 is FQGNSA. The CDR3 contains 15 residues. Trimming took 7 bases from V and 6 from J; bases not matched to a gene: 6. This CDR3 is CASKLLAGGRNEQFF. For the CDR3, the DNA is TGTGCCAGCAAACTACTAGCGGGGGGGCGCAATGAGCAGTTCTTC. Together with reference TRBV7-2 and TRBJ2-1, the CDR3 gives the full variable domain: GAGVSQSPSNKVTEKGKDVELRCDPISGHTALYWYRQSLGQGLEFLIYFQGNSAPDKSGLPSDRFSAERTGGSVSTLTIQRTQQEDSAVYLCASKLLAGGRNEQFFGPGTRLTVL.

This clone has a handful of counts. The chain has TRBV5-5 and TRBJ2-7, with D unresolved. The germline gives CDR1 SGHKS, CDR2 YYEKEE (reference sequence). The CDR3 consists of 14 residues. With 0 bases removed from V and 4 bases from J, the gap between germline ends came to 11 bases. In DNA, the CDR3 is TGTGCCAGCAGCTTGGCCGCGAATCCATACGAGCAGTACTTC. Translating it yields CASSLAANPYEQYF.

The chain recombines TRBV4-1 with TRBJ1-4; D perhaps matches TRBD1 (6 bases). The CDR3 spans 16 residues. Trimming cost V 3 bases and J 8 bases, with 19 bases left between them. Looked up from germline, CDR1 is MGHRA and CDR2 is YSYEKL. Here the CDR3 DNA reads TGCGCCAGCAGCCAGGGCGCCGGGACAATGGGGGAAAAACTGTTTTTT. Residues: CASSQGAGTMGEKLFF.

The V gene is TRBV28, the J gene TRBJ2-5; 9 nucleotides match TRBD1. V shed 5 bases and J 12 bases; nucleotides not matched to a gene: 7. The CDR3 consists of 12 residues. Germline lookup yields CDR1 MDHEN and CDR2 SYDVKM. CDR3 coding DNA: TGTGCCAGCAGTGCCCGACAGGGGGGGGAGTACTTC. It translates to CASSARQGGEYF.

This chain joins TRBV2 and TRBJ1-2; D not resolved. Germline V gives CDR1 SNHLY, CDR2 FYNNEI. The CDR3 runs to 13 residues. The V end lost 4 bases, the J end lost 4 bases, and 10 bases lay between the germline ends. This CDR3 is CASSVEGLYGYTF. Written as DNA, the CDR3 is TGTGCCAGCAGTGTGGAGGGCCTCTATGGCTACACCTTC.

This chain links TRBV18 with TRBJ1-1, with TRBD1 matching over 10 bases. This CDR3 is 14 amino acids long. The junction had 9 bases not matched to a gene; V was cut back by 3 bases and J by 11 bases. CDR1 KGHSH and CDR2 LQKENI come from the germline V gene. CDR3: CASSPGTGDGLAFF. CDR3 DNA: TGTGCCAGCTCACCGGGGACAGGGGATGGTTTGGCTTTCTTT.

V gene TRBV6-2 or TRBV6-3 combines with J gene TRBJ1-6; 9 bases fit TRBD1. Germline V gene data show CDR1 as MNHEY and CDR2 as SVGEGT. The CDR3 is 16 amino acids. Germline trimming cut 4 bases from V and 7 bases from J; bases unmatched to any gene: 8. CDR3 region: CASSSFGQGSNSPLHF. DNA of the CDR3: TGTGCCAGCAGTTCCTTTGGACAGGGGAGCAATTCACCCCTCCACTTT.

The chain has TRBV10-1 and TRBJ2-3; D gene unclear. The CDR3 has 15 amino acids. Trimming removed 3 bases from V and 3 bases from J, with 13 bases in between. CDR1 WNHNN and CDR2 SYGVQD come from the germline V gene (reference sequence). In nucleotides, the CDR3 is TGCGCCAGCAGTGATCCCGCGGTTGGAACAGATACGCAGTATTTT. Translating gives CASSDPAVGTDTQYF.

The chain has TRBV18 and TRBJ1-6; TRBD1 is a possible D gene (5 bases). The CDR3 covers 15 residues. Germline CDR1 reads KGHSH; CDR2 reads LQKENI. Trimming cost V 4 bases and J 9 bases, with 16 bases left between them. The CDR3 loop is CASSRGRDVGSPLHF. For the CDR3, the DNA is TGTGCCAGCTCACGGGGCAGGGATGTGGGTTCACCCCTCCACTTT.

V usage is TRBV5-8 and J usage is TRBJ1-3; the match to TRBD1 covers 9 bases. The CDR3 totals 14 residues. V lost 3 bases, J lost 2 bases, and 0 bases stayed unmatched. Germline assignment: CDR1 SGHTS and CDR2 YDEGEE. The CDR3 bases are TGTGCCAGCAGCTGGACAGGGGCTGGAAACACCATATATTTT. As protein: CASSWTGAGNTIYF.

The genes are TRBV19 and TRBJ1-5, with D uncertain. Germline V gene lookup returns CDR1 LNHDA and CDR2 SQIVND (reference sequence). Trimming stripped 5 bases from V and 0 bases from J, with 5 bases between. The CDR3 has 13 amino acids. CDR3 protein: CASSYNSNQPQHF. CDR3 nucleotide sequence: TGTGCCAGTAGTTATAATAGCAATCAGCCCCAGCATTTT.

This clone occurred once. The rearrangement joins TRBV18 to TRBJ2-5; possibly TRBD1 for D (5 bases). Per the germline V gene, CDR1 is KGHSH and CDR2 is LQKENI. V was cut by 3 bases and J by 1 base, with 9 bases left in between. The CDR3 is 14 amino acids. CDR3 protein: CASSPRQPQETQYF. The CDR3, as DNA: TGTGCCAGCTCACCCCGACAGCCCCAAGAGACCCAGTACTTC.

The gene calls are TRBV19 and TRBJ2-7, with D possibly being TRBD1 (6 bases). Looked up from germline, CDR1 is LNHDA and CDR2 is SQIVND (reference sequence). The CDR3 is made up of 15 amino acids. Trimming stripped 5 bases from V and 4 bases from J, with 18 bases between. CDR3 region: CASSGPGTPLYEQYF. In DNA, the CDR3 is TGTGCCAGTAGTGGTCCCGGGACACCACTTTACGAGCAGTACTTC.

This clone appeared a single time. The rearrangement uses TRBV7-9 and TRBJ1-1; 9 nucleotides line up with TRBD1. Germline V gene lookup returns CDR1 SEHNR and CDR2 FQNEAQ (reference sequence). The trim removed 1 base at V and 5 bases at J, leaving 5 bases unmatched. The CDR3 consists of 15 residues. CDR3 in DNA: TGTGCCAGCAGCTTAGTACAGGGGGCGAGGACTGAAGCTTTCTTT. Translation: CASSLVQGARTEAFF.